This is a list of T cell receptor beta chains from one sample in a study of PD-1 blockade in classical Hodgkin lymphoma. Method: immunoSEQ multiplex PCR; TCRdb's copy keeps in-frame clones and lacks some. The sample includes 45,000 to 55,000 clones, over 75% of them seen just once. Sequenced here: peripheral blood mononuclear cells (PBMCs), sampled at baseline. These receptors were obtained from a human donor with classical Hodgkin lymphoma. Both conserved end residues are part of each CDR3. D genes are given only for firm matches. A row's size may be missing; if present it is once, few, many or a size class.

v_call	d_call	j_call	clone_size	cdr3_nt	cdr3_aa
TRBV7-2	TRBD1	TRBJ1-4	.	TGTGCCAGCAGCATTTTCGGACAGGGACTAACAAATGAAAAACTGTTTTTT	CASSIFGQGLTNEKLFF
TRBV10-3	.	TRBJ2-1	.	TGTGCCATCAGTGGAGGGCCAGATGAGCAGTTCTTC	CAISGGPDEQFF
TRBV4-2	.	TRBJ2-4	.	TGTGCCAGCAGCCAAGAGTTGGCTACTATTAATTCTGTAGCCAAAAACATTCAGTACTTC	CASSQELATINSVAKNIQYF
TRBV9	.	TRBJ2-1	once	TGTGCCAGCAGCGTAGATCCCTCGGGGGCCAATGAGCAGTTCTTC	CASSVDPSGANEQFF
TRBV29-1	.	TRBJ1-2	.	TGCAGCGTGGGGGGGGCAGGGAACTATGGCTACACCTTC	CSVGGAGNYGYTF
TRBV30	.	TRBJ2-4	.	TGTGCCTGGAGTCTCGGATCAAGGAGGAACATTCAGTACTTC	CAWSLGSRRNIQYF
TRBV7-3	TRBD1	TRBJ2-1	few	TGTGCCAGCAGCTTCGATTTGACAGGGCTAAAGTTCTTC	CASSFDLTGLKFF
TRBV9	TRBD2	TRBJ2-3	.	TGTGCCAGCAGCGTAGGGGGCGGGACTAGCGGCACAGATACGCAGTATTTT	CASSVGGGTSGTDTQYF
TRBV11-3	TRBD2	TRBJ2-1	.	TGTGCCAGCAGCTCAAGACTAGCGGGAGGGCGTAATGAGCAGTTCTTC	CASSSRLAGGRNEQFF
TRBV18	.	TRBJ1-1	few	TGTGCCAGCTCGCAGGAGACGGATATGAACACTGAAGCTTTCTTT	CASSQETDMNTEAFF
TRBV7-2	.	TRBJ2-2	.	TGTGCCAGCAGCCCGCAGGGTTGGGACACCGGGGAGCTGTTTTTT	CASSPQGWDTGELFF
TRBV7-9	.	TRBJ2-5	once	TGTGCCAGCAGCCCTTTCCAGGGGCTGGAGGGAGAGACCCAGTACTTC	CASSPFQGLEGETQYF
TRBV5-1	.	TRBJ2-5	.	TGCGCCAGCAGCTTGGCCTCTCTGGGAGAAGAGACCCAGTACTTC	CASSLASLGEETQYF
TRBV7-9	TRBD2	TRBJ2-7	.	TGTGCCAGCAGCTTACGGACTAGCGGGAGGAGGACCTACGAGCAGTACTTC	CASSLRTSGRRTYEQYF
TRBV20-1	.	TRBJ2-1	.	TGCAGTGCTCTTGACAATGAGCAGTTCTTC	CSALDNEQFF
TRBV30	.	TRBJ2-1	.	TGTGCCTGGAGTGTAGGTTTAAACTCTCACTCCTACAATGAGCAGTTCTTC	CAWSVGLNSHSYNEQFF
TRBV5-4	TRBD2	TRBJ2-1	.	TGTGCCAGCAGCTTGGGGGGACTAGCGGGCTCCTACAATGAGCAGTTCTTC	CASSLGGLAGSYNEQFF
TRBV9	.	TRBJ1-5	once	TGTGCCAGCAGCCCGACTAGGACAGCCAAGGGCAATCAGCCCCAGCATTTT	CASSPTRTAKGNQPQHF
TRBV27	.	TRBJ2-1	.	TGTGCCAGCAGGCTCTCGAGGTACAATGAGCAGTTCTTC	CASRLSRYNEQFF
TRBV7-2	.	TRBJ1-4	.	TGTGCCAGCAGCTTAGAACCGAATGAAAAACTGTTTTTT	CASSLEPNEKLFF
TRBV7-9	.	TRBJ2-7	.	TGTGCCAGCAGCCCGGCGTTTGGGGAGCAGTACTTC	CASSPAFGEQYF
TRBV11-2	TRBD1	TRBJ2-5	.	TGTGCCAGCAGCCCTGGGACAGGGTTAATAGAGACCCAGTACTTC	CASSPGTGLIETQYF
TRBV6-4	.	TRBJ2-3	.	TGTGCCAGCAGCATGGGGATCACAGATACGCAGTATTTT	CASSMGITDTQYF
TRBV30	.	TRBJ2-7	.	TGTGCCTGGAGTGTAAGCCGCTCCGAGCAGTACTTC	CAWSVSRSEQYF
TRBV18	.	TRBJ2-5	.	TGTGCCAGCTCACCAGGGTTGGAGACCCAGTACTTC	CASSPGLETQYF
TRBV11-2	.	TRBJ2-7	few	TGTGCCAGCAGCTTAGGCGCAGGGATGGACACCTACGAGCAGTACTTC	CASSLGAGMDTYEQYF
TRBV29-1	TRBD1	TRBJ2-1	.	TGCAGCGTTGGACAGGGGGGCCCGGAATACAATGAGCAGTTCTTC	CSVGQGGPEYNEQFF
TRBV30	.	TRBJ1-4	.	TGTGCCTGGAGTGTAAAGGGGGCAACTAATGAAAAACTGTTTTTT	CAWSVKGATNEKLFF
TRBV5-5	.	TRBJ1-4	.	TGTGCCAGCAGCTTTCAAGGGGAGGGTGAAAAACTGTTTTTT	CASSFQGEGEKLFF
TRBV7-9	TRBD1	TRBJ1-2	.	TGTGCCAGCAGCCCCCAGGACAGGGAGAATGGCTACACCTTC	CASSPQDRENGYTF
TRBV7-5	.	TRBJ2-6	.	TGTGTCAGAAGTATCCGACGGAGGATAAGCACTGGGGCCAACGTCCTGACTTTC	CVRSIRRRISTGANVLTF
TRBV11-2	TRBD1	TRBJ1-4	.	TGTGCCAGCAGCTTAGATCCTCCGGGACAGGGGGTGGGTAGCGGTGAAAAACTGTTTTTT	CASSLDPPGQGVGSGEKLFF
TRBV6-5	.	TRBJ1-6	once	TGTGCCAGCAGTCCCCGGGAGGCGGGTAATTCACCCCTCCACTTT	CASSPREAGNSPLHF
TRBV7-2	TRBD2	TRBJ2-1	.	TGTGCCAGCAGCTTAGTAAGCGGGACCCCCCTTTACAATGAGCAGTTCTTC	CASSLVSGTPLYNEQFF
TRBV7-8	TRBD1	TRBJ1-1	.	TGTGCCAGCAGCTCGGGGACAGGGCCCACTGAAGCTTTCTTT	CASSSGTGPTEAFF
TRBV5-4	TRBD1	TRBJ1-1	.	TGTGCCAGCAGCTTGGCCCAGACAGGGGGAACTGAAGCTTTCTTT	CASSLAQTGGTEAFF
TRBV30	.	TRBJ1-2	.	TGTGCCTGGAGCCGCCCAAGAGGAATTTATGGCTACACCTTC	CAWSRPRGIYGYTF
TRBV6-1	TRBD1	TRBJ1-1	.	TGTGCCAGCAGTCGGACAGGGTTGAACACTGAAGCTTTCTTT	CASSRTGLNTEAFF
TRBV4-3	.	TRBJ1-2	.	TGCGCCAGCAGCCGGGAGGGTGGTGGGGGCGACTATGGCTACACCTTC	CASSREGGGGDYGYTF
TRBV9	.	TRBJ2-2	.	TGTGCCAGCAGCGTAGCAAGCTCGAACACCGGGGAGCTGTTTTTT	CASSVASSNTGELFF
TRBV19	.	TRBJ2-1	once	TGTGCCAGTAGTATGGGGAGGCCCTACAATGAGCAGTTCTTC	CASSMGRPYNEQFF
TRBV10-3	.	TRBJ1-1	.	TGTGCCATCAGTGAGTCGGAGATTAACACTGAAGCTTTCTTT	CAISESEINTEAFF
TRBV7-2	.	TRBJ2-7	few	TGTGCCAGCAGCCCTTCAGACAGGCAGTACTTC	CASSPSDRQYF
TRBV6-5	TRBD1	TRBJ2-2	.	TGTGCCAGTACGGGACAGCTCTCGAACACCGGGGAGCTGTTTTTT	CASTGQLSNTGELFF
TRBV27	.	TRBJ1-2	few	TGTGCCAGCAAGGGCAGCTACTATGGCTACACCTTC	CASKGSYYGYTF
TRBV4-2	.	TRBJ2-7	.	TGTGCCAGCAGCGCGGGCAGGGGGGGATCCTACGAGCAGTACTTC	CASSAGRGGSYEQYF
TRBV25-1	TRBD1	TRBJ2-2	.	TGTGCCAGCAGTGAATATGGCAGGGGGTACACCGGGGAGCTGTTTTTT	CASSEYGRGYTGELFF
TRBV2	.	TRBJ2-3	.	TGTGCAGGCCGTGGTCAGCGGAGGGGGCTAGATACGCAGTATTTT	CAGRGQRRGLDTQYF
TRBV5-4	.	TRBJ2-1	.	TGTGCCAGCAGCTTGGAAGGTGGGCGCAATGAGCAGTTCTTC	CASSLEGGRNEQFF
TRBV15	.	TRBJ1-6	.	TGTGCCACCAGCAGGGGCAATTCACCCCTCCACTTT	CATSRGNSPLHF
TRBV5-1	.	TRBJ2-7	.	TGCGCCAGCAGCCCCGGGGGCTACGAGCAGTACTTC	CASSPGGYEQYF
TRBV5-1	.	TRBJ2-2	.	TGCGCCAGCAGCTTGGTATCTCGGGGCCAGGGGACCGGGGAGCTGTTTTTT	CASSLVSRGQGTGELFF
TRBV18	TRBD1	TRBJ1-1	.	TGTGCCAGCTCACCGACAGGGACCACTGAAGCTTTCTTT	CASSPTGTTEAFF